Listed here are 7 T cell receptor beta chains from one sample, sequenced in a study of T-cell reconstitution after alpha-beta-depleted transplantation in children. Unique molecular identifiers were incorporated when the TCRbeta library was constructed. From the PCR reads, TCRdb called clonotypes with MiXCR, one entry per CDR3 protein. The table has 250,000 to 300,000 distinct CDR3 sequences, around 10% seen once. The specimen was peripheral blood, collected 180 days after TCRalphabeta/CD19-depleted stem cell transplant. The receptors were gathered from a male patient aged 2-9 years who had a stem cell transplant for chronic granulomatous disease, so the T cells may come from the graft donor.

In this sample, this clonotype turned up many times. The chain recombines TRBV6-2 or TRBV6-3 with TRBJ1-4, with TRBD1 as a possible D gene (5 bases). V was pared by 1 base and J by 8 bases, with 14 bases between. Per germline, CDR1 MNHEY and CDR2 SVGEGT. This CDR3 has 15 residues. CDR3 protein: CASSYWGNSREKLFF. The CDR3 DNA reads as TGTGCCAGCAGTTACTGGGGGAATTCTCGGGAAAAACTGTTTTTT.

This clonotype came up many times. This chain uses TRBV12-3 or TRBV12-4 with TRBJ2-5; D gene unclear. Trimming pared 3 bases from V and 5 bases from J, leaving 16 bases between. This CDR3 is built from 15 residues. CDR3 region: CASSFRRERPETQYF. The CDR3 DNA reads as TGTGCCAGCAGTTTCCGACGTGAAAGGCCGGAGACCCAGTACTTC.

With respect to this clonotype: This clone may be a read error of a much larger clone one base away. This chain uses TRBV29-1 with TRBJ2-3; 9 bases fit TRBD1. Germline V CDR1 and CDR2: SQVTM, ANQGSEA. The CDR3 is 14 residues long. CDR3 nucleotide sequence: TGCGGCGTGACGCCGGGACAGGGTCCAGATACGCAGTATTTT. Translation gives CGVTPGQGPDTQYF.

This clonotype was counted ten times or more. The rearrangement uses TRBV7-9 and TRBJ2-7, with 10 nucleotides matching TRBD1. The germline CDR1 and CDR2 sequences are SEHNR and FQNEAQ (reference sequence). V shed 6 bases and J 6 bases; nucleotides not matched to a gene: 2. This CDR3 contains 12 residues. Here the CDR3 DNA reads TGTGCCAGCAGTTGGGACAGGGGCGAGCAGTACTTC. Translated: CASSWDRGEQYF.

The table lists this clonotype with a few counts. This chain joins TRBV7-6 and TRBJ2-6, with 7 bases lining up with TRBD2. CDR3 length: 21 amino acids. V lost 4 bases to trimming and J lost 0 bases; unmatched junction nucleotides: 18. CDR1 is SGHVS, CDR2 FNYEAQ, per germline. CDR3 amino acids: CASSSPGRGSGSGSGANVLTF. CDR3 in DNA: TGTGCCAGCAGCTCCCCTGGGAGGGGCTCGGGCTCGGGCTCTGGGGCCAACGTCCTGACTTTC.

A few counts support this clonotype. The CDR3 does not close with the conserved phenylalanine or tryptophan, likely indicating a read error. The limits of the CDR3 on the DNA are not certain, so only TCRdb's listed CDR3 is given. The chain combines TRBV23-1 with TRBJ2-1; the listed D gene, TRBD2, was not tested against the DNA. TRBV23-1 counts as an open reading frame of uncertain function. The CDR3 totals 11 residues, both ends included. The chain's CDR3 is CASSTRDSGKP.

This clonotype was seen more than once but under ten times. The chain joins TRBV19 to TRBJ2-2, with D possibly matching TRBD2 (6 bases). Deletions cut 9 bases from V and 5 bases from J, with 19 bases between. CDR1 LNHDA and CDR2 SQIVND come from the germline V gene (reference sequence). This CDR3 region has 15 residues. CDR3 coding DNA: TGTGCCAGCCTACCGGGACTGTCGAGAACCGGGGAGCTGTTTTTT. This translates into CASLPGLSRTGELFF.